The present T cell receptor beta chain was sequenced within a study of shared clonotypes between healthy human individuals. Turning to the study itself: Each donor's CD4 naive and CD4 memory cells filled three plates apiece, CD8 naive two, and CD8 memory one.

This CDR3 region has 15 residues. Germline CDR1 and CDR2: LGHNA and YSLEER. Trimming took 1 base from V and 8 from J, leaving 17 bases between them. Original data processing: ImmunoSEQ yielded junction-only sequences lacking quality scores, so filtering differed. TCRdb's table, derived via immunoSEQ multiplex PCR, lists solely in-frame clones and lacks some. For V, J and clone size, that table is used; D and trimming come from the DNA. The repertoire includes about 2.3 million clones, around 92% of them detected once, and 0.3% to 0.45% sits in the top ten. Donors were healthy HIV-negative adults without recently reported acute infections or vaccinations.

This TCR came from a man younger than 35 in good health. Some clones in this sample may be carry-over from other donors' samples. The sequenced sample was naive CD4+ T cells from PBMCs. Stated subset: CD45RA+ positively selected. The V call is TRBV4-3, the J call TRBJ1-2; possible D gene TRBD1, 6 bases. The CDR3 nucleotides read TGCGCCAGCAGCCAAGGGAGAGGGGGGACCACGGGCTACACCTTC. Translated, it gives CASSQGRGGTTGYTF.